These 30 T cell receptor beta chains came from one sample sequenced in a study of CD4 T cells in relation to SARS-CoV-2 and coronaviruses. CD4+ T cells from unexposed donors were obtained before the COVID-19 pandemic (2011-2018). Isolation of CD4+ T cells took place after about eleven days in culture. Sequencing used immunoSEQ multiplex PCR; TCRdb keeps in-frame clones, though not all of them. This table has under 20,000 clones, approximately 78% appearing once. No antigen is known for these receptors. What was sequenced was CD4+ T cells from PBMCs, cultured in vitro. The receptors stem from a human donor in good health.

This chain's CDR3 is CAWSVLGGAETQYF. In DNA form, the CDR3 reads TGTGCCTGGAGTGTACTGGGGGGCGCAGAGACCCAGTACTTC. This chain joins TRBV30 and TRBJ2-5; D could derive from TRBD1 or TRBD2 (6 bases each). CDR1 and CDR2 from the germline V gene are GTSNPN and SVGIG (reference sequence). V gave up 0 bases and J gave up 4 bases, with 12 bases separating them. This CDR3 comprises 14 residues.

This chain connects TRBV7-2 to TRBJ1-6, with unresolved D. V was trimmed by 2 bases and J by 5 bases, leaving 10 bases between them. CDR1 is SGHTA and CDR2 is FQGNSA in the germline V gene. This CDR3 has 15 residues. Written as DNA, the CDR3 is TGTGCCAGCAGCTTATCACAGCTAAATAATTCACCCCTCCACTTT. It encodes CASSLSQLNNSPLHF.

This rearrangement joins TRBV27 to TRBJ2-2; 11 positions agree with TRBD2. The CDR3 sequence is 17 residues long. The J segment lost 6 bases and the V segment lost 3 bases, leaving 9 bases of the junction unmatched. Looked up from germline, CDR1 is MNHEY and CDR2 is SMNVEV (reference sequence). The CDR3 here is CASSFLAGGPAAGELFF. The CDR3 DNA is TGTGCCAGCAGTTTTTTAGCGGGAGGGCCTGCTGCCGGGGAGCTGTTTTTT.

The chain joins TRBV19 to TRBJ2-7; the match to TRBD2 covers 13 bases. This CDR3 comprises 14 residues. Losses at the gene ends were 9 bases for V and 2 bases for J; bases not matched to a gene: 4. Per germline, CDR1 LNHDA and CDR2 SQIVND (reference sequence). The CDR3 is CASGLAGAAYEQYF. DNA for the CDR3: TGTGCCAGCGGACTAGCGGGGGCCGCCTACGAGCAGTACTTC.

This chain links TRBV10-3 with TRBJ2-7, with D possibly being TRBD1 (5 bases). V was clipped by 10 bases and J by 5 bases, with 24 bases between them. This CDR3 is 15 amino acids long. In germline, CDR1 is ENHRY, CDR2 SYGVKD. In nucleotides, the CDR3 is TGTGCCACACGGTATCAGTGGCAGGGAACCCACGAGCAGTACTTC. Amino acids: CATRYQWQGTHEQYF.

The chain links TRBV7-8 to TRBJ2-1; D may be TRBD2 (6 bases). The germline V gene has CDR1 SGHVS and CDR2 FQNEAQ. V lost 2 bases to trimming and J lost 5 bases, with 19 bases between them. The CDR3 covers 17 residues. CDR3 in DNA: TGTGCCAGCAGCTTAATCAAGACTAGTTTGGCCCACAATGAGCAGTTCTTC. It codes for CASSLIKTSLAHNEQFF.

Only a few counts were recorded for this clone. The chain has TRBV6-5 and TRBJ2-7; 8 bases fit TRBD2. The germline V gene has CDR1 MNHEY and CDR2 SVGAGI. With V trimmed by 7 bases and J by 1 base, 3 bases remained unmatched. The CDR3 has 13 amino acids. CDR3 region: CASTAGGSYEQYF. The CDR3 DNA reads as TGTGCCAGCACGGCGGGAGGTTCCTACGAGCAGTACTTC.

As DNA, the CDR3 is TGTGCCAGCAGTTCCAACAGGGACCCCTACGAGCAGTACTTC. Its translation: CASSSNRDPYEQYF. V and J are TRBV6-2 or TRBV6-3 and TRBJ2-7; TRBD1 is a possible D gene (6 bases). The ends were cut back, 4 bases at V and 2 bases at J, with 12 bases in the middle. There are 14 residues in the CDR3. The germline V gene has CDR1 MNHEY and CDR2 SVGEGT.

This chain joins TRBV5-1 and TRBJ1-1, with a possible D match to TRBD1 (5 bases). Germline loops: CDR1 SGHRS, CDR2 YFSETQ. There are 12 residues in the CDR3. The V end was cut by 4 bases, the J end by 7 bases, with 11 bases between. The CDR3 here is CASSAGTDEAFF. The CDR3 DNA sequence: TGCGCCAGCAGCGCGGGGACGGATGAAGCTTTCTTT. Combining the CDR3 with reference TRBV5-1 and TRBJ1-1 gives the whole variable domain KAGVTQTPRYLIKTRGQQVTLSCSPISGHRSVSWYQQTPGQGLQFLFEYFSETQRNKGNFPGRFSGRQFSNSRSEMNVSTLELGDSALYLCASSAGTDEAFFGQGTRLTVV.

This chain links TRBV5-1 with TRBJ2-7; D is undetermined. V was shortened by 2 bases and J by 2 bases, with 11 bases between the two germline ends. CDR3 length: 14 amino acids. Germline V CDR1 and CDR2: SGHRS, YFSETQ. The CDR3 nucleotides read TGCGCCAGCAGCTTTCACCGGGCCCCCTACGAGCAGTACTTC. Translation: CASSFHRAPYEQYF.

The J gene is TRBJ1-6, the V gene TRBV2; D perhaps matches TRBD1 (6 bases). The CDR3 is 15 amino acids. Germline V gives CDR1 SNHLY, CDR2 FYNNEI. V lost 4 bases and J lost 3, with 10 bases in between. CDR3 sequence: CASSARTVYNSPLHF. As DNA, the CDR3 is TGTGCCAGCAGTGCCAGGACAGTCTATAATTCACCCCTCCACTTT.

The chain is built from TRBV6-5 and TRBJ2-2; 7 bases are shared with TRBD1. The CDR3 spans 14 residues. Trimming removed 6 bases from V and 6 bases from J; junction bases left unmatched: 7. Germline CDR1 MNHEY, CDR2 SVGAGI. The CDR3 sequence: CASRITGASGELFF. In DNA form, the CDR3 reads TGTGCCAGCAGGATTACAGGGGCATCCGGGGAGCTGTTTTTT.

The chain is built from TRBV18 and TRBJ2-2; D is ambiguous. The germline gives CDR1 KGHSH, CDR2 LQKENI. V was pared by 1 base and J by 0 bases, with 3 bases between. The CDR3 spans 14 residues. The CDR3 DNA reads TGTGCCAGCTCACCACGTCCGAACACCGGGGAGCTGTTTTTT. It codes for CASSPRPNTGELFF. The full variable domain, its missing parts supplied by reference TRBV18 and TRBJ2-2, is NAGVMQNPRHLVRRRGQEARLRCSPMKGHSHVYWYRQLPEEGLKFMVYLQKENIIDESGMPKERFSAEFPKEGPSILRIQQVVRGDSAAYFCASSPRPNTGELFFGEGSRLTVL.

This chain uses TRBV11-2 with TRBJ2-2; 9 bases are a match to TRBD2. The germline V gene encodes CDR1 SGHAT and CDR2 FQNNGV. Trimming cost V 0 bases and J 15 bases; bases outside gene matches: 11. There are 15 residues in the CDR3. The CDR3 region is CASSLDPPSGARVFF. CDR3 bases: TGTGCCAGCAGCTTAGATCCACCTAGCGGGGCTAGGGTGTTTTTT. Looking up the rest from reference TRBV11-2 and TRBJ2-2 gives the full variable domain: EAGVAQSPRYKIIEKRQSVAFWCNPISGHATLYWYQQILGQGPKLLIQFQNNGVVDDSQLPKDRFSAERLKGVDSTLKIQPAKLEDSAVYLCASSLDPPSGARVFFGEGSRLTVL.

The rearrangement uses TRBV6-5 and TRBJ2-7; 10 bases agree with TRBD1. V dropped 6 bases and J dropped 5; count of bases not matched to a gene: 10. The CDR3 runs 15 residues. Germline lookup yields CDR1 MNHEY and CDR2 SVGAGI. The CDR3 is CASSSAGTGDHEQYF. In DNA, the CDR3 is TGTGCCAGCAGCTCCGCCGGGACAGGGGACCACGAGCAGTACTTC.

This clone was counted a few times. The chain combines TRBV24-1 with TRBJ1-5; D gene ambiguous. The CDR3 has 14 residues. The germline CDR1 and CDR2 sequences are KGHDR and SFDVKD. The V gene lost 7 bases and the J gene lost 3 bases, with 12 bases spanning the gap. The CDR3 coding sequence is TGTGCCACCAGGGGCCCTGGGGACAATCAGCCCCAGCATTTT. Its translation is CATRGPGDNQPQHF.

The genes are TRBV7-9 and TRBJ2-1, with D perhaps given as TRBD1 or TRBD2 (6 bases each). Germline lookup yields CDR1 SEHNR and CDR2 FQNEAQ (reference sequence). This CDR3 comprises 13 residues. V lost 4 bases, J lost 10 bases, and 14 bases lay in between. The CDR3 protein is CASSSSRGREQFF. DNA of the CDR3: TGTGCCAGCAGCTCCTCCCGGGGGCGGGAGCAGTTCTTC.

Only a few counts were recorded for this clone. V gene TRBV6-5 combines with J gene TRBJ2-2; a weak D match, TRBD2 (6 bases). This CDR3 comprises 15 residues. V was shortened by 5 bases and J by 8 bases, with 18 bases between the two germline ends. In germline, CDR1 is MNHEY, CDR2 SVGAGI. DNA of the CDR3: TGTGCCAGCAGTCGCTCGGGACTTAGCTGGGGGGAGCTGTTTTTT. Encoded protein: CASSRSGLSWGELFF.

V is TRBV28 and J is TRBJ1-2; D is perhaps TRBD1 (6 bases). Germline V gene data show CDR1 as MDHEN and CDR2 as SYDVKM. This CDR3 has 15 amino acids. Deletions cut 5 bases from V and 5 bases from J, with 18 bases between. The DNA for the CDR3 is TGTGCCAGCAGTCTCCGGGGGCAGGGCTCTTATGGCTACACCTTC. Translating it yields CASSLRGQGSYGYTF.

This rearrangement joins TRBV24-1 to TRBJ2-3; 7 bases fit TRBD1. Germline-derived CDR1 and CDR2 are KGHDR and SFDVKD. This CDR3 comprises 18 residues. Losses at the gene ends were 0 bases for V and 5 bases for J; bases not matched to a gene: 13. This chain's CDR3 is CATSDLGLTGAGGDTQYF. CDR3 nucleotides: TGTGCCACCAGTGATTTGGGGCTTACAGGGGCCGGTGGAGATACGCAGTATTTT.

The chain recombines TRBV15 with TRBJ1-4; 10 nucleotides align to TRBD1. The CDR3 spans 15 residues. The germline V gene has CDR1 LNHNV and CDR2 YYDKDF (reference sequence). After removal of 5 bases from V and 5 bases from J, the junction contained 5 bases not matched to a gene. This CDR3 is CATSQRTGGNEKLFF. The CDR3 DNA follows: TGTGCCACCAGCCAACGGACAGGGGGAAATGAAAAACTGTTTTTT.

The chain is built from TRBV3-1 (or the pseudogene TRBV3-2) and TRBJ2-7; D perhaps matches TRBD2 (6 bases). There are 19 residues in the CDR3. Looked up from germline, CDR1 is LGHDT and CDR2 is YNNKEL (reference sequence). V gave up 2 bases and J gave up 4 bases, with 27 bases separating them. Written as DNA, the CDR3 is TGTGCCAGCAGCCAAAAAGAGCTCGGGCGGGTCGGGGAGGAGTACGAGCAGTACTTC. Protein: CASSQKELGRVGEEYEQYF.

This sequence joins TRBV2 and TRBJ1-1; 11 nucleotides agree with TRBD1. This CDR3 has 14 amino acids. CDR1 is SNHLY, CDR2 FYNNEI, per germline. V lost 4 bases to trimming and J lost 3 bases; unmatched junction nucleotides: 1. For the CDR3, the DNA is TGTGCCAGCAGTGGGGGACAGGGGGACACTGAAGCTTTCTTT. Protein sequence: CASSGGQGDTEAFF.

The V and J genes are TRBV18 and TRBJ2-7; the D gene is possibly TRBD1 (6 bases). Germline V gene lookup returns CDR1 KGHSH and CDR2 LQKENI. CDR3 length equals 13 residues. V shed 0 bases and J shed 5 bases, with 8 bases lying between them. The CDR3 region is CASSPPSGDEQYF. DNA for the CDR3: TGTGCCAGCTCACCACCGTCAGGGGACGAGCAGTACTTC.

This clone showed up just a few times. CDR3 DNA sequence: TGCGCCAGCAGCTCAGGGGGGTACTACGAGCAGTACTTC. It translates to CASSSGGYYEQYF. This chain uses TRBV5-1 with TRBJ2-7; D perhaps matches TRBD1 (7 bases). From germline, CDR1 is SGHRS and CDR2 YFSETQ. V gave up 3 bases and J gave up 3 bases, with 10 bases separating them. The CDR3 is made up of 13 amino acids.

The chain recombines TRBV30 with TRBJ2-7; D possibly corresponds to TRBD1 (6 bases). Per germline, CDR1 GTSNPN and CDR2 SVGIG (reference sequence). V was clipped by 2 bases and J by 8 bases, with 16 bases between them. The CDR3 totals 13 residues. The CDR3 loop reads CAWSPQDRTKQYF. Written as DNA, the CDR3 is TGTGCCTGGAGTCCCCAGGACAGAACGAAGCAGTACTTC.

The gene calls are TRBV12-3 or TRBV12-4 and TRBJ1-2; no reliable D call. V shed 3 bases and J shed 7 bases, with 9 bases lying between them. The CDR3 is 12 residues long. The CDR3 protein is CASSLGYSGYTF. CDR3 DNA: TGTGCCAGCAGTTTGGGGTACAGTGGCTACACCTTC.

The chain combines TRBV30 with TRBJ2-5, with 8 nucleotides matching TRBD2. The length of the CDR3 is 14 residues. Trimming removed 0 bases from V and 5 bases from J; junction bases left unmatched: 5. Germline V gene lookup returns CDR1 GTSNPN and CDR2 SVGIG (reference sequence). The CDR3 region has the DNA TGTGCCTGGAGTGTAGGACTAGCTGGCGAGACCCAGTACTTC. This sequence encodes CAWSVGLAGETQYF.

This clone was seen a handful of times. The V call is TRBV4-2, the J call TRBJ2-1; TRBD2 matches at 9 bases. CDR1 is LGHNA, CDR2 YNFKEQ, per germline. CDR3 length: 20 residues. Trimming cost V 0 bases and J 0 bases; bases outside gene matches: 12. Written as DNA, the CDR3 is TGTGCCAGCAGCCAAGAGGTCATTAGCGGGAGCTTGGTCTCCTACAATGAGCAGTTCTTC. It codes for CASSQEVISGSLVSYNEQFF.

The DNA of the CDR3 is TGTGCCAGCAGTTGGTCGCTTGGACAGGGGGCCGGGGAGCTGTTTTTT. Encoded protein: CASSWSLGQGAGELFF. This chain links TRBV6-5 with TRBJ2-2; 10 bases match TRBD1. V gave up 4 bases and J gave up 6 bases; unmatched junction bases: 8. Germline CDR1 reads MNHEY; CDR2 reads SVGAGI. The CDR3 consists of 16 residues.